Sequencing of this TCR beta chain was carried out in a study of cytomegalovirus exposure and HLA in healthy donors. Findings of the study overall: In a later analysis, at a false discovery rate of 0.05, over 15,000 TCR beta sequences matched HLA alleles. Researchers reported in a later analysis that common viral pathogens appeared linked to several top clusters. An analysis done earlier found most TCR beta V segments productive about 87% or about 30% of the time.

This CDR3 contains 11 residues. Trimming removed 6 bases at V and 3 bases at J, with 5 bases between. Germline V CDR1 and CDR2: MDHEN, SYDVKM. Each donor was healthy, and each was a bone marrow donor. The study ran its PCR with 60 Vbeta and 13 Jbeta primers. The data were produced by immunoSEQ multiplex PCR, yet TCRdb's version contains in-frame clones alone and is incomplete. The sample has around 170,000 clones, over 75% seen once. As regards this clone: Its antigen remains unknown.

The receptor was isolated from a woman in her forties or fifties in good health and CMV-seronegative. The chain uses TRBV28 and TRBJ1-1; D remains ambiguous. Sequencing was done on a sample of PBMCs. This CDR3 is CASSHYTEAFF. The CDR3 DNA reads as TGTGCCAGCAGCCATTACACTGAAGCTTTCTTT. The complete variable domain, with remaining parts taken from reference TRBV28 and TRBJ1-1, reads DVKVTQSSRYLVKRTGEKVFLECVQDMDHENMFWYRQDPGLGLRLIYFSYDVKMKEKGDIPEGYSVSREKKERFSLILESASTNQTSMYLCASSHYTEAFFGQGTRLTVV.